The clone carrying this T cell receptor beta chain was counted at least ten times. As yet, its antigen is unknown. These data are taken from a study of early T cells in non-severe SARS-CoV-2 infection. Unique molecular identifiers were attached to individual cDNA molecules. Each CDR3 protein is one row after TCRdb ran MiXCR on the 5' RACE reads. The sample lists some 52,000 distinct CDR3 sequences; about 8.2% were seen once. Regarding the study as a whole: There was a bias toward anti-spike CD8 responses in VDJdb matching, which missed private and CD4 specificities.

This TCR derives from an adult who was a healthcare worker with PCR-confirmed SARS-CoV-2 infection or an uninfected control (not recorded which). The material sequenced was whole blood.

CDR3 nucleotides: TGTGCCAGCTCTCTCGGTTTGAACACTGAAGCTTTCTTT. It codes for CASSLGLNTEAFF. The V call is TRBV18, the J call TRBJ1-1; D is unresolved. Germline V lookup: CDR1 KGHSH, CDR2 LQKENI. The CDR3 contains 13 residues. The V end lost 6 bases, the J end lost 0 bases, and 8 bases lay between the germline ends.